The 27 T cell receptor beta chains listed next were all sequenced from one sample in a study of T cells in Graves' hyperthyroidism and ophthalmopathy (dated by TCRdb to about 2019). Receptor libraries were prepared by multiplex PCR. The run used an Illumina HiSeq 2000. The TCR beta CDR3 regions were amplified from RNA transcripts. For the first round of RT-PCR on the TCR CDR3, the HTBI primer set was used together with the Qiagen OneStep RT-PCR kit. TCRdb trimmed public reads at Q25 via fastp, called clones via MiXCR and kept in-frame beta chains. For every CDR3 protein sequence, its rows merge into one entry that carries the most common genes and DNA. This sample gives almost 600,000 distinct CDR3 sequences in total; 46% of them show up just once. The ten biggest clones cover roughly 7.7% of the sample. Sequencing was performed on peripheral blood or thyroid tissue (not recorded which). These receptors came from a woman aged 18-30 years with Graves' hyperthyroidism.

The table lists this clonotype with many counts. The V gene is TRBV10-3, the J gene TRBJ2-3; D not resolved. The CDR3 has 13 residues. Trimming removed 10 bases at V and 4 bases at J, with 15 bases between. Germline CDR1 is ENHRY and CDR2 is SYGVKD. The CDR3 bases are TGTGCCACCATGGCTAATAATGCAGATACGCAGTATTTT. As protein: CATMANNADTQYF.

This clonotype has only a few counts. V gene TRBV7-2 combines with J gene TRBJ1-1; possible D gene TRBD1, 6 bases. The CDR3 spans 16 residues. From germline, CDR1 is SGHTA and CDR2 FQGNSA. V lost 1 base to trimming and J lost 0 bases, with 12 bases between them. CDR3 in DNA: TGTGCCAGCAGCTTAGGTCAGGGGCAGGTGAACACTGAAGCTTTCTTT. Translating it yields CASSLGQGQVNTEAFF.

This clonotype was seen once. The chain combines TRBV7-9 with TRBJ2-7; 8 nucleotides match TRBD1. Trimming took 6 bases from V and 6 from J; bases not matched to a gene: 10. CDR1 and CDR2 (germline): SEHNR, FQNEAQ (reference sequence). This CDR3 is built from 14 residues. The CDR3 sequence is CASSLSTGVSEQYF. The CDR3 nucleotides are TGTGCCAGCAGTTTATCGACAGGGGTGAGCGAGCAGTACTTC.

This clonotype appeared many times. The chain uses TRBV13 and TRBJ2-7; 10 bases agree with TRBD2. Germline V gene lookup returns CDR1 PRHDT and CDR2 FYEKMQ (reference sequence). This CDR3 has 16 amino acids. Unmatched junction bases numbered 9, after V lost 4 bases and J lost 3 bases. The DNA of the CDR3 is TGTGCCAGCAGCTATCAGAGCGGGAGGGGTTACTACGAGCAGTACTTC. Translated: CASSYQSGRGYYEQYF.

Remarks on this clonotype: A read error may explain this, as a much larger clone is one base away. The genes are TRBV29-1 and TRBJ2-3; TRBD1 or TRBD2 may be the D gene (5 bases each). Germline loops: CDR1 SQVTM, CDR2 ANQGSEA. The CDR3 consists of 13 residues. The CDR3 is CTALMGRTGTQYF. Written as DNA, the CDR3 is TGCACCGCCCTTATGGGACGCACAGGTACGCAGTATTTT.

V and J are TRBV19 and TRBJ2-7, with D tentatively TRBD2 (5 bases). Germline values: CDR1 LNHDA, CDR2 SQIVND (reference sequence). The CDR3 covers 14 residues. Trimming stripped 9 bases from V and 1 base from J, with 16 bases between. CDR3 bases: TGTGCCAGCGCCGGGGTTCAGGATTCCTACGAGCAGTACTTC. It translates to CASAGVQDSYEQYF.

V gene TRBV3-1 combines with J gene TRBJ2-6, with 8 bases that match TRBD1. The CDR3 is 16 residues long. The germline CDR1 and CDR2 sequences are LGHDT and YNNKEL (reference sequence). Trimming cost V 8 bases and J 3 bases; bases outside gene matches: 9. The CDR3 protein is CASRNRGLNGANVLTF. Here the CDR3 DNA reads TGTGCCAGCCGCAACAGGGGGTTAAATGGGGCCAACGTCCTGACTTTC.

The rearrangement links TRBV2 to TRBJ2-5, with TRBD2 matching 13 bases. The CDR3 runs 16 residues. V trimming: 4 bases; J trimming: 5 bases; junction bases outside the gene matches: 7. Germline loops: CDR1 SNHLY, CDR2 FYNNEI. CDR3: CASSVGLAGVEETQYF. CDR3 DNA: TGTGCCAGCAGTGTTGGACTAGCGGGAGTGGAGGAGACCCAGTACTTC. The full variable domain, completed using reference TRBV2 and TRBJ2-5, is EPEVTQTPSHQVTQMGQEVILRCVPISNHLYFYWYRQILGQKVEFLVSFYNNEISEKSEIFDDQFSVERPDGSNFTLKIRSTKLEDSAMYFCASSVGLAGVEETQYFGPGTRLLVL.

The CDR3 here is CATSGLRDRNQHANYGYTF. CDR3 coding DNA: TGTGCCACCAGTGGCCTCCGGGACAGGAATCAACATGCTAACTATGGCTACACCTTC. The gene calls are TRBV24-1 and TRBJ1-2; 8 bases align to TRBD1. V trimming: 5 bases; J trimming: 0 bases; junction bases outside the gene matches: 16. The germline V gene encodes CDR1 KGHDR and CDR2 SFDVKD. CDR3 size: 19 residues.

This sequence joins TRBV15 and TRBJ2-2; D unclear. Looked up from germline, CDR1 is LNHNV and CDR2 is YYDKDF (reference sequence). CDR3 size: 13 residues. Trimming took 3 bases from V and 6 from J, leaving 8 bases between them. In DNA, the CDR3 is TGTGCCACCAGCAGTCCCGCCTCCGGGGAGCTGTTTTTT. It yields the protein CATSSPASGELFF.

The chain recombines TRBV24-1 with TRBJ2-1, with TRBD2 matching over 10 bases. V was pared by 0 bases and J by 6 bases, with 10 bases of the junction left unmatched. Germline CDR1 reads KGHDR; CDR2 reads SFDVKD. This CDR3 has 18 amino acids. CDR3 residues: CATSDLRSPSGRSNEQFF. CDR3 nucleotides: TGTGCCACCAGTGATTTGCGTTCCCCTAGCGGGAGAAGCAATGAGCAGTTCTTC.

This clonotype was counted a single time. The chain links TRBV7-9 to TRBJ2-5, with a tentative D call TRBD1 (7 bases). Between the trimmed V and J ends, which lost 7 bases and 5 bases, there was a span of 26 bases. Germline V lookup: CDR1 SEHNR, CDR2 FQNEAQ (reference sequence). CDR3 length: 17 amino acids. The CDR3 bases are TGTGCCAGCATTGGACAGGAGGGGGTCGCCGGGTGGGAGACCCAGTACTTC. This sequence encodes CASIGQEGVAGWETQYF.

This clonotype was recorded many times. V is TRBV20-1 and J is TRBJ1-2; 7 nucleotides line up with TRBD1. The CDR3 contains 13 residues. Trimming cost V 2 bases and J 4 bases; bases outside gene matches: 4. Germline V gene sequence: CDR1 DFQATT, CDR2 SNEGSKA (reference sequence). In nucleotides, the CDR3 is TGCAGTGCTAGACTACAGGGGTTCTATGGCTACACCTTC. Translating it yields CSARLQGFYGYTF.

This chain links TRBV7-2 with TRBJ2-3; 7 nucleotides agree with TRBD2. CDR1 is SGHTA, CDR2 FQGNSA, per germline. The CDR3 is made up of 15 amino acids. Trimming removed 6 bases from V and 0 bases from J; junction bases left unmatched: 6. CDR3 DNA sequence: TGTGCCAGCAGGCGGGGGTGGTTCAGCACAGATACGCAGTATTTT. It encodes CASRRGWFSTDTQYF.

This clonotype came up many times. The genes are TRBV6-5 and TRBJ1-2; D is unclear. V was trimmed by 5 bases and J by 6 bases, leaving 10 bases between them. CDR1 is MNHEY, CDR2 SVGAGI, per germline. This CDR3 comprises 12 residues. CDR3 in DNA: TGTGCCAGCAGTAACGACGAGAATGGCTACACCTTC. Its protein product is CASSNDENGYTF.

There are many counts of this clonotype. The chain couples TRBV29-1 to TRBJ1-4; D gene ambiguous. Germline CDR1 reads SQVTM; CDR2 reads ANQGSEA. The CDR3 contains 12 residues. V dropped 4 bases and J dropped 4 bases, with 7 bases sitting between them. In DNA, the CDR3 is TGCAGCGTTGTTTTAGTTAATGAAAAACTGTTTTTT. This gives the protein CSVVLVNEKLFF.

At least ten counts were recorded for this clonotype. V gene TRBV5-1 combines with J gene TRBJ2-7; TRBD1 might be the D (6 bases). Germline CDR1 is SGHRS and CDR2 is YFSETQ. The CDR3 has 15 residues. Trimming pared 0 bases from V and 3 bases from J, leaving 13 bases between. CDR3 amino acids: CASSLAGQTYYEQYF. The CDR3 DNA reads as TGCGCCAGCAGCTTGGCCGGACAGACTTACTACGAGCAGTACTTC.

The chain recombines TRBV2 with TRBJ2-7; 9 positions match TRBD2. The CDR3 length is 12 residues. The V and J ends lost 9 bases and 7 bases, in that order; junction bases with no gene match: 7. The germline V gene encodes CDR1 SNHLY and CDR2 FYNNEI. This CDR3 is CASLAGVGEQYF. In nucleotides, the CDR3 is TGTGCCAGTTTAGCGGGAGTGGGGGAGCAGTACTTC. Based on the CDR3 plus reference TRBV2 and TRBJ2-7, the full variable domain is EPEVTQTPSHQVTQMGQEVILRCVPISNHLYFYWYRQILGQKVEFLVSFYNNEISEKSEIFDDQFSVERPDGSNFTLKIRSTKLEDSAMYFCASLAGVGEQYFGPGTRLTVT.

This clonotype showed up many times. The J gene is TRBJ2-7, the V gene TRBV11-2, with 11 positions matching TRBD2. J gave up 1 base and V 5 bases, and 7 bases lay outside the gene matches. The CDR3 runs 16 residues. Germline CDR1 and CDR2: SGHAT and FQNNGV. CDR3 sequence reads: CASSTPGLADSYEQYF. In DNA, the CDR3 is TGTGCCAGCAGCACGCCGGGACTAGCGGATTCCTACGAGCAGTACTTC.

The V call is TRBV18, the J call TRBJ1-1; D call uncertain. The CDR3 has 13 amino acids. Looked up from germline, CDR1 is KGHSH and CDR2 is LQKENI. V lost 5 bases, J lost 0 bases, and 7 bases lay in between. DNA for the CDR3: TGTGCCAGCTCATATGACGTGAACACTGAAGCTTTCTTT. Translation gives CASSYDVNTEAFF.

In regard to this clonotype: An end of the junction does not agree with germline; a read error may underlie this. The genes are TRBV6-4 and TRBJ2-3; possibly TRBD1 for D (5 bases). The CDR3 loop spans 19 amino acids. Germline CDR1 is MRHNA and CDR2 is SNTAGT. CDR3 bases: TGTGCCATCAGTGAGCCGCTATCACAGGTGGTGGGATGGACAGATACGCAGTATTTT. Its protein product is CAISEPLSQVVGWTDTQYF.

This sequence joins TRBV2 and TRBJ2-4; D gene uncertain. Germline values: CDR1 SNHLY, CDR2 FYNNEI. This CDR3 has 11 amino acids. The germline V and J ends were trimmed by 7 bases and 5 bases, with 6 bases remaining between them. CDR3 nucleotides: TGTGCCAGCAATGAGGAAAACATTCAGTACTTC. Translation gives CASNEENIQYF.

The chain carries TRBV29-1 and TRBJ2-6; D is possibly TRBD2 (5 bases). The V gene lost 3 bases and the J gene lost 0 bases, with 9 bases spanning the gap. CDR1 SQVTM and CDR2 ANQGSEA come from the germline V gene. There are 15 residues in the CDR3. CDR3: CSVEEAHSGANVLTF. The DNA for the CDR3 is TGCAGCGTTGAGGAGGCCCACTCTGGGGCCAACGTCCTGACTTTC.

This clonotype was observed at least ten times. Written as DNA, the CDR3 is TGTGCCAGCAGGAAGTCAGGCTCACTCGACGAGCAGTACTTC. Translating gives CASRKSGSLDEQYF. The chain links TRBV6-2 or TRBV6-3 to TRBJ2-7; D uncertain. V was shortened by 6 bases and J by 5 bases, with 17 bases between the two germline ends. From germline, CDR1 is MNHEY and CDR2 SVGEGT. This CDR3 comprises 14 residues.

The genes are TRBV20-1 and TRBJ2-7; tentatively, D is TRBD2 (6 bases). V was trimmed by 3 bases and J by 4 bases, leaving 7 bases between them. Per the germline V gene, CDR1 is DFQATT and CDR2 is SNEGSKA (reference sequence). There are 11 residues in the CDR3. CDR3 sequence reads: CSASGGYEQYF. CDR3 DNA: TGCAGTGCTAGTGGAGGGTACGAGCAGTACTTC.

The chain couples TRBV3-1 to TRBJ2-2; the D gene is possibly TRBD2 (5 bases). V was pared by 5 bases and J by 0 bases, with 7 bases between. Germline CDR1 reads LGHDT; CDR2 reads YNNKEL (reference sequence). The length of the CDR3 is 14 residues. The CDR3 DNA follows: TGTGCCAGCAGCGGGCGGGCGAACACCGGGGAGCTGTTTTTT. It is translated as CASSGRANTGELFF.

The table lists this clonotype with many counts. The chain couples TRBV29-1 to TRBJ2-3; D is unresolved. V was cut by 8 bases and J by 4 bases, with 10 bases left in between. The CDR3 loop spans 11 amino acids. The germline V gene encodes CDR1 SQVTM and CDR2 ANQGSEA. CDR3 sequence (DNA): TGCAGCCCACGTGACGCAGATACGCAGTATTTT. Amino acids: CSPRDADTQYF.